A selection of T cell receptor beta chains follows, all from one sample in a study of blood T cells in healthy people across ages. TCRdb re-derived calls from the 5' RACE reads in MiXCR, one entry per CDR3 protein. The repertoire holds around 870,000 distinct CDR3 sequences, around 30% seen once, with 15% to 20% in the top ten. What was sequenced was blood. The receptor set was obtained from a woman older than 75 in good health. The CDR3 runs from the conserved cysteine through the conserved F or W. The D gene is left open where the match is weak. Only part of the rows carry a size: once, few, many, or a class if the clone is expanded.

CDR3nt	CDR3aa	d_gene	abundance	v_gene	j_gene
TGCGCCAGCAGCCCATCCCCTGGGACCCAGTACTTC	CASSPSPGTQYF	NA	few	TRBV5-1	TRBJ2-5
TGTGCCAGCAGAATCACAGGGAATGGCTACACCTTC	CASRITGNGYTF	NA	once	TRBV6-2/TRBV6-3	TRBJ1-2
TGTGCCAGCAGGGAGGGCGGGGGAGCTCTCTGGGTAGAGACCCAGTACTTC	CASREGGGALWVETQYF	TRBD2	NA	TRBV2	TRBJ2-5
TGCAGTGCTACCGGACTAGCGGGGGGGAGAGATACGCAGTATTTT	CSATGLAGGRDTQYF	TRBD2	many	TRBV20-1	TRBJ2-3
TGTGCCAGCAACCTAGGAGGGGCTCAGTACAATGAGCAGTTCTTC	CASNLGGAQYNEQFF	NA	NA	TRBV7-8	TRBJ2-1
TGTGCCAGCAGCGTGGAGATAGCGCGCACAGATACGCAGTATTTT	CASSVEIARTDTQYF	NA	many	TRBV9	TRBJ2-3
TGTGCCAGCAGTCGAAAACGGGGGAGCCTTAGCACAGATACGCAGTATTTT	CASSRKRGSLSTDTQYF	NA	many	TRBV7-2	TRBJ2-3
TGTGCCATCGGACAGGGAGGAGTCTACGAGCAGTACTTC	CAIGQGGVYEQYF	TRBD1	NA	TRBV10-3	TRBJ2-7
TGCGCCAACAGCTTTGGACTTACTAGCGGGGGGATCCAAGAGACCCAGTACTTC	CANSFGLTSGGIQETQYF	TRBD2	NA	TRBV5-1	TRBJ2-5
TGTGCCAGCAGTTTCTCCGGGGGGCTGAGGAATCAGCCCCAGCATTTT	CASSFSGGLRNQPQHF	NA	NA	TRBV12-3/TRBV12-4	TRBJ1-5
TGTGCCAGCAGCCTGAGCACTTATTCGGATAATTCACCCCTCCACTTT	CASSLSTYSDNSPLHF	NA	NA	TRBV3-1	TRBJ1-6
TGTGCCAGCAGCAGAACCCCTGGACTAGCGGGAGCAAACGAGCAGTACTTC	CASSRTPGLAGANEQYF	TRBD2	NA	TRBV12-3/TRBV12-4	TRBJ2-7
TGTGCCAGCAGTTTAGGGATTAGTAGGGCAGATGTGCAGTATTTT	CASSLGISRADVQYF	NA	NA	TRBV12-3/TRBV12-4	TRBJ2-3
TGTGCCAGCAGCTTAATTCCCCCTGAGCAGTTCTTC	CASSLIPPEQFF	NA	NA	TRBV3-1	TRBJ2-1
TGCAGTGCTAGAGGTTATTTTGTAGAGGGGGCGTCAGAGACCCAGTACTTC	CSARGYFVEGASETQYF	TRBD1	many	TRBV20-1	TRBJ2-5
TGTGCCACCAGCAGTAGGACCTCCCCGGGATGGTATGGCTACACCTTC	CATSSRTSPGWYGYTF	NA	many	TRBV15	TRBJ1-2
TGCGCCGGCAGCCTGACTAGCGGGGATACAGATACGCAGTATTTT	CAGSLTSGDTDTQYF	TRBD2	NA	TRBV4-3	TRBJ2-3
TGTGCCAGCAGCCAAGATGTGAACAGGGGAAAGGCCGGGGAGCTGTTTTTT	CASSQDVNRGKAGELFF	TRBD1	NA	TRBV4-2	TRBJ2-2
TGCGCCAGCAGCCAAGTGGGGCGGGGAGAAGATACGCAGTATTTT	CASSQVGRGEDTQYF	NA	many	TRBV4-3	TRBJ2-3
TGTGCCAGCAGCTTGGCGGGGCAAACCTACAATGAGCAGTTCTTC	CASSLAGQTYNEQFF	NA	many	TRBV7-2	TRBJ2-1
TGTGCCAGCAGCTCTCCGGGACAGGGCATTTTGAGTTATGGCTACACCTTC	CASSSPGQGILSYGYTF	TRBD1	few	TRBV3-1	TRBJ1-2
TGTGCCAGCAGTTACTCAGGGGGCGCGCGGAAACTGTTTTTT	CASSYSGGARKLFF	TRBD1	NA	TRBV6-5	TRBJ1-4
TGTGCCATCAGTGAGCCAAGAGAGACACCTTCCTACGAGCAGTACTTC	CAISEPRETPSYEQYF	NA	NA	TRBV10-3	TRBJ2-7
TGTGCCAGCAGCCCACGCGATGGGGGGACGACTGGCTACACCTTC	CASSPRDGGTTGYTF	NA	many	TRBV9	TRBJ1-2
TGTGCCAGCAGCCCCGGGACAGGGTCGCTCGAGCAGTACTTC	CASSPGTGSLEQYF	TRBD1	NA	TRBV7-9	TRBJ2-7
TGTGCCAGCAGCCCCCGACGAGTACCCCAAGAGACCCAGTACTTC	CASSPRRVPQETQYF	NA	NA	TRBV7-8	TRBJ2-5
TGTGCCAGCAGCCCGGGACAGGGGAGTTATACGCAGTATTTT	CASSPGQGSYTQYF	TRBD1	once	TRBV7-2	TRBJ2-3
TGTGCCAGCAGTCACCCAAATGGACAGGGAAACACTGAAGCTTTCTTT	CASSHPNGQGNTEAFF	TRBD1	NA	TRBV6-6	TRBJ1-1
TGTGCCAGCAGCGACGGGGGCGGGGAGCTGTTTTTT	CASSDGGGELFF	NA	NA	TRBV6-2/TRBV6-3	TRBJ2-2
TGCAGCGTTGAGACCCGGGTTCTTGAAGCTTTCTTT	CSVETRVLEAFF	NA	many	TRBV29-1	TRBJ1-1
TGTGCCAGCAGGTCCACAGGGTTTCAAGAGACCCAGTACTTC	CASRSTGFQETQYF	NA	many	TRBV2	TRBJ2-5
TGCAGTGTAGCGGCTCCAAATTCCTACGAGCAGTACTTC	CSVAAPNSYEQYF	NA	many	TRBV20-1	TRBJ2-7
TGTGCCAGCAGTACGGGGGGAGGCGAGACCCAGTACTTC	CASSTGGGETQYF	TRBD2	many	TRBV7-9	TRBJ2-5
TGTGCCAGCAGCCTCGACGGAGCAACTAATGAAAAACTGTTTTTT	CASSLDGATNEKLFF	NA	many	TRBV7-2	TRBJ1-4
TGTGCCAGCAGTTCCCAGGGCTCCTACAATGAGCAGTACTTC	CASSSQGSYNEQYF	NA	few	TRBV12-3/TRBV12-4	TRBJ2-7
TGTGCCAGCAGCCGAGCGGGGGATATCACTGAAGCTTTCTTT	CASSRAGDITEAFF	NA	NA	TRBV3-1	TRBJ1-1
TGTGCCAGCAGCTTAGACAGGGTTACTGAGCAGTTCTTC	CASSLDRVTEQFF	TRBD1	many	TRBV5-8	TRBJ2-1
TGTGCCAGCAGTCCCGGTGGGGTGGGTTCACCCCTCCACTTT	CASSPGGVGSPLHF	NA	NA	TRBV12-3/TRBV12-4	TRBJ1-6
TGTGCCAGCAGCGATCCAGGGGACGCCAAAAACATTCAGTACTTC	CASSDPGDAKNIQYF	NA	once	TRBV7-2	TRBJ2-4
TGTGCCAGCAGCTCGACAGGGTTGACTGGAAACACCATATATTTT	CASSSTGLTGNTIYF	TRBD1	NA	TRBV7-2	TRBJ1-3